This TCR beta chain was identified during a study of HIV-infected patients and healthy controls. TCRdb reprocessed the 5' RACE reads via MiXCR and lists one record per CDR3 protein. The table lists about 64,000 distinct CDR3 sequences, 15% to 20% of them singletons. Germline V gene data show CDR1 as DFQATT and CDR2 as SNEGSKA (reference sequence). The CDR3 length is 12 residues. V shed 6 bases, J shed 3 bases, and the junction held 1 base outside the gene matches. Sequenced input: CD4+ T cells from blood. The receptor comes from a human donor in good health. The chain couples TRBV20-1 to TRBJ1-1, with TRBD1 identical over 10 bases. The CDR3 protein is CSAGTGDTEAFF. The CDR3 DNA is TGCAGTGCCGGGACAGGGGACACTGAAGCTTTCTTT.